Below, 29 T cell receptor beta chains from the same sample are listed, as sequenced in a study of T cell clonotyping in hematopoietic cell transplantation (dated by TCRdb to the early 2020s). Libraries were constructed by the immunoSEQ multiplex PCR assay. What TCRdb holds here is the immuneACCESS table cut down to in-frame rearrangements. Part of the clones is not present; checked against another copy, under half of the missing clones reflect an unresolved V gene, and the others are unexplained. The sample profile shows thousands of clones; more than 65% of them were found once. Approximately 31% of the sample is in the top ten clones. The time point label of this sample denotes: recipient sample about 28 days before transplant, after cytoreduction. The material was peripheral blood mononuclear cells, obtained before stem cell transplant. Receptors were obtained from a man aged 55 to 70 with acute myeloid leukemia. Some clones in this sample may be carry-over from other donors' samples.

J is TRBJ1-6 and V is TRBV5-1, with D perhaps TRBD1 (5 bases). Trimming removed 3 bases at V and 5 bases at J, with 9 bases between. Germline V gene lookup returns CDR1 SGHRS and CDR2 YFSETQ. The CDR3 length is 14 residues. The CDR3: CASSSGGNNSPLHF. CDR3 in DNA: TGCGCCAGCAGCTCCGGGGGAAATAATTCACCCCTCCACTTT.

This clone was counted a single time. This rearrangement joins TRBV2 to TRBJ2-1, with a weak D call TRBD1 (5 bases). The CDR3 extends over 15 amino acids. Germline V lookup: CDR1 SNHLY, CDR2 FYNNEI. Trimming removed 4 bases at V and 4 bases at J, with 14 bases between. CDR3 in DNA: TGTGCCAGCAGTGCAAAGGGGCTACCTTACAATGAGCAGTTCTTC. This translates into CASSAKGLPYNEQFF.

The chain combines TRBV7-2 with TRBJ1-1; no clear D. Germline values: CDR1 SGHTA, CDR2 FQGNSA. V was trimmed by 0 bases and J by 4 bases, leaving 9 bases between them. CDR3 length equals 14 residues. Written as DNA, the CDR3 is TGTGCCAGCAGCTTAGCGACGGGGAGCACTGAAGCTTTCTTT. This translates into CASSLATGSTEAFF. The variable domain in full, with the rest retrieved from reference TRBV7-2 and TRBJ1-1, is GAGVSQSPSNKVTEKGKDVELRCDPISGHTALYWYRQSLGQGLEFLIYFQGNSAPDKSGLPSDRFSAERTGGSVSTLTIQRTQQEDSAVYLCASSLATGSTEAFFGQGTRLTVV.

This chain connects TRBV4-2 to TRBJ2-7; TRBD2 matches at 8 bases. The ends lost 0 bases at V and 3 bases at J; junction bases unmatched: 7. The CDR3 has 16 residues. Germline values: CDR1 LGHNA, CDR2 YNFKEQ. For the CDR3, the DNA is TGTGCCAGCAGCCAAGATGGCAGCGGGAGCCTCTACGAGCAGTACTTC. It yields the protein CASSQDGSGSLYEQYF.

The V call is TRBV15, the J call TRBJ1-4; 7 positions agree with TRBD1. The CDR3 contains 15 residues. V gave up 2 bases and J gave up 3 bases; unmatched junction bases: 3. Germline V lookup: CDR1 LNHNV, CDR2 YYDKDF (reference sequence). The CDR3 spells CATSRNRGSNEKLFF. In nucleotides, the CDR3 is TGTGCCACCAGCAGAAACAGGGGTTCTAATGAAAAACTGTTTTTT.

This clone showed up just a few times. The chain carries TRBV30 and TRBJ1-1, with D uncertain. The CDR3 spans 14 residues. The V end lost 5 bases, the J end lost 0 bases, and 13 bases lay between the germline ends. Germline V gene sequence: CDR1 GTSNPN, CDR2 SVGIG (reference sequence). For the CDR3, the DNA is TGTGCCTGGGGGCCTGGCCGAATGAACACTGAAGCTTTCTTT. Its protein product is CAWGPGRMNTEAFF. Full variable domain (outside the CDR3, taken from reference TRBV30 and TRBJ1-1): SQTIHQWPATLVQPVGSPLSLECTVEGTSNPNLYWYRQAAGRGLQLLFYSVGIGQISSEVPQNLSASRPQDRQFILSSKKLLLSDSGFYLCAWGPGRMNTEAFFGQGTRLTVV.

This rearrangement joins TRBV29-1 to TRBJ2-7, with D unresolved. The CDR3 is made up of 12 amino acids. V was shortened by 1 base and J by 3 bases, with 7 bases between the two germline ends. Germline loops: CDR1 SQVTM, CDR2 ANQGSEA. In DNA form, the CDR3 reads TGCAGCGTTGAAGTTCCAAACTACGAGCAGTACTTC. Encoded protein: CSVEVPNYEQYF.

This chain connects TRBV9 to TRBJ2-5; 7 positions match TRBD1. Trimming cost V 2 bases and J 4 bases; bases outside gene matches: 5. The CDR3 covers 14 residues. Germline V lookup: CDR1 SGDLS, CDR2 YYNGEE. The CDR3 DNA sequence: TGTGCCAGCAGCGTGGTTCCAGGGGGAGAGACCCAGTACTTC. The encoded protein is CASSVVPGGETQYF.

The V gene is TRBV7-8, the J gene TRBJ1-5, with TRBD1 as a possible D gene (5 bases). With 1 base removed from V and 6 bases from J, the gap between germline ends came to 10 bases. This CDR3 is built from 14 residues. Germline loops: CDR1 SGHVS, CDR2 FQNEAQ. As DNA, the CDR3 is TGTGCCAGCAGCTTAGGGGGGAGTAGTCAGCCCCAGCATTTT. It encodes CASSLGGSSQPQHF.

The gene calls are TRBV11-2 and TRBJ2-2, with D perhaps matching TRBD2 (7 bases). V was shortened by 11 bases and J by 5 bases, with 18 bases between the two germline ends. This CDR3 region has 14 residues. Germline V gene data show CDR1 as SGHAT and CDR2 as FQNNGV. The CDR3: CAGERGAGTGELFF. CDR3 bases: TGTGCCGGAGAACGGGGGGCGGGTACCGGGGAGCTGTTTTTT.

The rearrangement uses TRBV9 and TRBJ2-5, with TRBD1 matching 9 bases. This CDR3 region has 15 residues. The ends lost 3 bases at V and 5 bases at J; junction bases unmatched: 8. CDR1 is SGDLS and CDR2 is YYNGEE in the germline V gene. The CDR3 spells CASSAGQGFGETQYF. CDR3 nucleotides: TGTGCCAGCAGCGCCGGACAGGGGTTTGGGGAGACCCAGTACTTC. Full variable domain (rest looked up from reference TRBV9 and TRBJ2-5): DSGVTQTPKHLITATGQRVTLRCSPRSGDLSVYWYQQSLDQGLQFLIQYYNGEERAKGNILERFSAQQFPDLHSELNLSSLELGDSALYFCASSAGQGFGETQYFGPGTRLLVL.

The chain recombines TRBV4-1 with TRBJ2-7; TRBD1 matches 10 bases. Germline CDR1 reads MGHRA; CDR2 reads YSYEKL. The length of the CDR3 is 14 residues. Trimming removed 6 bases from V and 4 bases from J; junction bases left unmatched: 6. CDR3 in DNA: TGCGCCAGCAGTCTGGGACAGGGGTCGTACGAGCAGTACTTC. This encodes CASSLGQGSYEQYF.

This chain connects TRBV15 to TRBJ2-2; 10 nucleotides match TRBD2. CDR1 and CDR2 (germline): LNHNV, YYDKDF (reference sequence). This CDR3 contains 18 residues. With V trimmed by 0 bases and J by 4 bases, 8 bases remained unmatched. This chain's CDR3 is CATSRDLAGVPGTGELFF. In DNA, the CDR3 is TGTGCCACCAGCAGAGATCTAGCGGGGGTCCCGGGCACCGGGGAGCTGTTTTTT.

The chain is built from TRBV19 and TRBJ1-1, with D possibly being TRBD1 (5 bases). V shed 1 base and J shed 7 bases, with 10 bases lying between them. This CDR3 contains 13 residues. CDR1 LNHDA and CDR2 SQIVND come from the germline V gene (reference sequence). In DNA, the CDR3 is TGTGCCAGTAGTATAGGGGGGATGGGTGAAGCTTTCTTT. This encodes CASSIGGMGEAFF. Using reference TRBV19 and TRBJ1-1 for the parts outside the CDR3, the full variable domain is DGGITQSPKYLFRKEGQNVTLSCEQNLNHDAMYWYRQDPGQGLRLIYYSQIVNDFQKGDIAEGYSVSREKKESFPLTVTSAQKNPTAFYLCASSIGGMGEAFFGQGTRLTVV.

V gene TRBV5-4 combines with J gene TRBJ2-7; D not resolved. The V and J ends lost 0 bases and 5 bases respectively, with 21 bases between them. CDR3 length equals 17 residues. Germline values: CDR1 SGHNT, CDR2 YYREEE (reference sequence). CDR3 region: CASSLGATAKGVHEQYF. The DNA for the CDR3 is TGTGCCAGCAGCTTGGGGGCGACGGCGAAGGGCGTCCACGAGCAGTACTTC.

This sequence joins TRBV28 and TRBJ2-7; no reliable D call. The CDR3 consists of 15 residues. Between the trimmed V and J ends, which lost 3 bases and 2 bases, there was a span of 14 bases. Germline assignment: CDR1 MDHEN and CDR2 SYDVKM. This CDR3 reads CASSFRDKLPYEQYF. In nucleotides, the CDR3 is TGTGCCAGCAGTTTCCGCGATAAACTCCCCTACGAGCAGTACTTC.

This chain links TRBV9 with TRBJ1-2; D perhaps matches TRBD1 (5 bases). Per germline, CDR1 SGDLS and CDR2 YYNGEE. The V and J ends lost 0 bases and 7 bases respectively, with 16 bases between them. CDR3 length: 15 residues. The DNA for the CDR3 is TGTGCCAGCAGCGTAGGGAGCAGGGAAGGTCGTGGCTACACCTTC. Amino acids: CASSVGSREGRGYTF.

The V and J genes are TRBV19 and TRBJ2-6; 8 bases match TRBD1. V lost 3 bases and J lost 3; bases outside the gene matches: 10. The CDR3 sequence is 18 residues long. Germline CDR1 is LNHDA and CDR2 is SQIVND (reference sequence). CDR3 nucleotides: TGTGCCAGTAGTATTGTAACAGGGGGTAGTTATGGGGCCAACGTCCTGACTTTC. It codes for CASSIVTGGSYGANVLTF. Variable domain in full (rest from reference TRBV19 and TRBJ2-6): DGGITQSPKYLFRKEGQNVTLSCEQNLNHDAMYWYRQDPGQGLRLIYYSQIVNDFQKGDIAEGYSVSREKKESFPLTVTSAQKNPTAFYLCASSIVTGGSYGANVLTFGAGSRLTVL.

About this clone itself: At one end the junction does not follow the germline gene, possibly because of a read error. The chain couples TRBV10-3 to TRBJ2-7; D uncertain. CDR1 and CDR2 from the germline V gene are ENHRY and SYGVKD. This CDR3 comprises 9 residues. The DNA for the CDR3 is TGCCAAGGGCCCTACGAGCAGTACTTC. The encoded protein is CQGPYEQYF.

The chain joins TRBV27 to TRBJ1-5; 7 bases align to TRBD1. The CDR3 is made up of 12 amino acids. CDR1 is MNHEY, CDR2 SMNVEV, per germline (reference sequence). V shed 5 bases, J shed 7 bases, and the junction held 2 bases outside the gene matches. CDR3 bases: TGTGCCAGCAGTACAGGGGAGCAGCCCCAGCATTTT. Amino acid sequence: CASSTGEQPQHF.

This chain connects TRBV4-1 to TRBJ2-1; no reliable D call. The germline V gene encodes CDR1 MGHRA and CDR2 YSYEKL. V was trimmed by 0 bases and J by 3 bases, leaving 6 bases between them. The CDR3 length is 14 residues. The CDR3 spells CASSQELVYNEQFF. The DNA of the CDR3 is TGCGCCAGCAGCCAAGAATTAGTCTACAATGAGCAGTTCTTC.

This sequence joins TRBV30 and TRBJ1-2; possible D gene TRBD1, 6 bases. The CDR3 has 14 amino acids. In germline, CDR1 is GTSNPN, CDR2 SVGIG (reference sequence). Trimming shortened V by 2 bases and J by 4 bases, and 14 bases separated the two germline ends. This CDR3 is CAWSKNWDTYGYTF. CDR3 in DNA: TGTGCCTGGAGTAAAAATTGGGACACCTATGGCTACACCTTC.

This chain joins TRBV30 and TRBJ2-7; 10 nucleotides agree with TRBD2. The V segment lost 5 bases and the J segment 3 bases; nucleotides outside the gene matches: 7. The germline CDR1 and CDR2 sequences are GTSNPN and SVGIG (reference sequence). CDR3 size: 14 residues. The CDR3 sequence is CAWREGLAYYEQYF. The CDR3 DNA reads as TGTGCCTGGCGCGAGGGACTAGCGTACTACGAGCAGTACTTC.

The V call is TRBV9, the J call TRBJ2-2; D possibly matches TRBD1 or TRBD2 (5 bases each). Germline lookup yields CDR1 SGDLS and CDR2 YYNGEE. This CDR3 comprises 17 residues. The V end lost 0 bases, the J end lost 6 bases, and 18 bases lay between the germline ends. Here the CDR3 DNA reads TGTGCCAGCAGCGTAGCTGGGACGGTCCGCCAAGCCGGGGAGCTGTTTTTT. Translating it yields CASSVAGTVRQAGELFF.

The chain combines TRBV19 with TRBJ2-2; no firm D call. The length of the CDR3 is 14 residues. V shed 1 base and J shed 6 bases, with 9 bases lying between them. Germline loops: CDR1 LNHDA, CDR2 SQIVND (reference sequence). CDR3 sequence (DNA): TGTGCCAGTAGTATAGCGAGTGTCTCCGGGGAGCTGTTTTTT. This sequence encodes CASSIASVSGELFF.

The chain recombines TRBV30 with TRBJ2-1; 9 bases match TRBD2. V lost 5 bases, J lost 9 bases, and 11 bases stayed unmatched. This CDR3 is built from 14 residues. Germline V gene sequence: CDR1 GTSNPN, CDR2 SVGIG (reference sequence). For the CDR3, the DNA is TGTGCCTGGGCCCGGGGCGGGAGGGCCGTTGAGCAGTTCTTC. Translating it yields CAWARGGRAVEQFF.

The chain employs TRBV30 and TRBJ2-3, with D perhaps matching TRBD1 (6 bases). The V gene's germline CDR1 is GTSNPN and CDR2 SVGIG (reference sequence). This CDR3 contains 14 residues. V lost 3 bases, J lost 1 base, and 11 bases lay in between. CDR3 nucleotides: TGTGCCTGGAGAGGGGGAACCGGCACAGATACGCAGTATTTT. This translates into CAWRGGTGTDTQYF. Supplemented by reference TRBV30 and TRBJ2-3, the full variable domain reads SQTIHQWPATLVQPVGSPLSLECTVEGTSNPNLYWYRQAAGRGLQLLFYSVGIGQISSEVPQNLSASRPQDRQFILSSKKLLLSDSGFYLCAWRGGTGTDTQYFGPGTRLTVL.

J is TRBJ2-7 and V is TRBV6-6; no reliable D call. This CDR3 contains 11 residues. Trimming left V 0 bases short and J 5 bases short, with 2 bases between. CDR1 is MNHNY and CDR2 is SVGAGI in the germline V gene (reference sequence). The CDR3 region is CASSYSNEQYF. Written as DNA, the CDR3 is TGTGCCAGCAGTTACTCAAACGAGCAGTACTTC.

The V gene is TRBV30, the J gene TRBJ1-5, with D uncertain. Germline values: CDR1 GTSNPN, CDR2 SVGIG (reference sequence). V gave up 1 base and J gave up 0 bases, with 7 bases separating them. This CDR3 is built from 14 residues. For the CDR3, the DNA is TGTGCCTGGAGTGCGGGCCTTAGCAATCAGCCCCAGCATTTT. It specifies CAWSAGLSNQPQHF.